A selection of T cell receptor beta chains follows, all from one sample in a study of beta chain features in type 1 diabetes. Profiling relied on immunoSEQ multiplex PCR, and the TCRdb table lists in-frame clones only, not all of them. The sample carries about 120,000 clones, roughly a sixth recorded once. The sequenced sample was central memory CD4+ T cells from blood. The receptors stem from a man between 18 and 29 years old with type 1 diabetes. Both conserved end residues are part of each CDR3. A D gene is named only where the DNA matches it firmly. Some rows have no size entry. The others give once, few or many, or a class for an expanded clone.

TRBJ2-7	NA	TRBV28	NA	TGTGCCAGCAGCTCGGGTTACGAGCAGTACTTC	CASSSGYEQYF
TRBJ2-5	few	TRBV10-3	NA	TGTGCCATCAGTGGACCTACGGAGGAGACCCAGTACTTC	CAISGPTEETQYF
TRBJ2-1	NA	TRBV19	TRBD2	TGTGCCAGTAGAACGAACTACCCGGGACTAGCGACCAATGAGCAGTTCTTC	CASRTNYPGLATNEQFF
TRBJ2-4	few	TRBV14	NA	TGTGCCAGCAGCTCTACAGGGCCTACGGCCAAAAACATTCAGTACTTC	CASSSTGPTAKNIQYF
TRBJ2-1	NA	TRBV11-2	NA	TGTGCCAGCAGCTTAGCTGTAGGCGATGAGCAGTTCTTC	CASSLAVGDEQFF
TRBJ2-1	many	TRBV11-2	TRBD1	TGTGCCAGCAGCTCCGACAGGGATCGAGGACCAAATGAGCAGTTCTTC	CASSSDRDRGPNEQFF
TRBJ1-2	few	TRBV30	NA	TGTGCCTCCCACCGGGGCCTTGGCTATGGCTACACCTTC	CASHRGLGYGYTF
TRBJ1-1	NA	TRBV4-3	NA	TGCGCCAGCAGCCAAGATATGTCAGGGCACGCTTTCTTT	CASSQDMSGHAFF
TRBJ1-2	NA	TRBV2	NA	TGTGCCAGCAGTGGACGGGTAGGTGGCTACACCTTC	CASSGRVGGYTF
TRBJ1-1	many	TRBV29-1	NA	TGCAGCGGACGACAGAGTAACACTGAAGCTTTCTTT	CSGRQSNTEAFF
TRBJ2-5	NA	TRBV7-6	NA	TGTGCCAGCAGCCACCACCAAGAGACCCAGTACTTC	CASSHHQETQYF
TRBJ2-6	many	TRBV6-5	NA	TGTGCCAGCAGTTTGAGTTCTGGGGCCAACGTCCTGACTTTC	CASSLSSGANVLTF
TRBJ2-3	NA	TRBV7-2	TRBD2	TGTGCCAGCAGCTTAGCAGGACTAGGAACAGATACGCAGTATTTT	CASSLAGLGTDTQYF
TRBJ2-3	many	TRBV2	TRBD1	TGTGCCAGCAGGACAGGGTCAGATACGCAGTATTTT	CASRTGSDTQYF
TRBJ2-7	NA	TRBV5-4	TRBD1	TGTGCCAGCAGCCCGGGACAGGCGGTGACGGACGAGCAGTACTTC	CASSPGQAVTDEQYF
TRBJ1-5	NA	TRBV28	TRBD1	TGTGCCAGCAGCCAGACAGGGGACAATCAGCCCCAGCATTTT	CASSQTGDNQPQHF
TRBJ2-5	NA	TRBV5-6	NA	TGTGCCAGCAGTATGCGTTGGGGACCCCAGTACTTC	CASSMRWGPQYF
TRBJ2-5	NA	TRBV9	NA	TGTGCCAGCAGCGTAGGGCCGGGGTCGCAAGAGACCCAGTACTTC	CASSVGPGSQETQYF
TRBJ1-3	few	TRBV28	TRBD1	TGTGCCAGCAGGGTGACGGGACAGGGGATGTTGTGGGGAAACACCATATATTTT	CASRVTGQGMLWGNTIYF
TRBJ2-3	few	TRBV5-4	TRBD2	TGTGCCAGCAGCTTGGCCGGCGGGGGGGCCACAGATACGCAGTATTTT	CASSLAGGGATDTQYF